This TCR beta chain comes out of a study of blood T cell repertoires in COVID-19. In the study overall: Acute-phase and convalescent COVID-19 samples originated in the United States, Italy and Spain. Sample material is recorded as cDNA or gDNA derived from T cells, B-cell-depleted T cells, or PBMCs.

Original processing methods: Reference gene primer amplification gave nucleated cell count estimates. This table comes from immunoSEQ multiplex PCR, and its TCRdb copy is limited to in-frame clones, with some not included. V and J calls and clone size are given by that table; D and trimming were obtained from the DNA. Here the sample spans tens of thousands of clones, about 90% being singletons. Germline assignment: CDR1 MNHEY and CDR2 SVGEGT. V lost 2 bases, J lost 4 bases, and 12 bases lay in between. The CDR3 has 15 amino acids. Sequencing input: peripheral blood. The chain couples TRBV6-2 or TRBV6-3 to TRBJ1-5; D perhaps matches TRBD1 (6 bases). The source is a human donor with active COVID-19. The donor label of this sample is uncertain. The CDR3 sequence is CASSYAGGRNQPQHF. The DNA for the CDR3 is TGTGCCAGCAGTTACGCCGGGGGGCGAAATCAGCCCCAGCATTTT.